Here is one T cell receptor (beta chain) with its context. The target antigen is unknown. This entry comes from a study of radiotherapy plus CTLA-4 blockade in lung cancer. About the study: With over 25% of patients having disease control, objective responses were seen in 15% to 20%. General study points: Tumor-derived TCR clones expanded in blood after radiotherapy plus ipilimumab. Among reported predictors of response, early blood T cell clone dynamics with interferon-beta performed best.

The CDR3 is 15 amino acids. CDR1 is LNHDA, CDR2 SQIVND, per germline (reference sequence). Trimming cost V 4 bases and J 4 bases, with 14 bases left between them. Some clones are missing from TCRdb's copy, which holds only in-frame ones; the method was immunoSEQ multiplex PCR. The sample gives 55,000 to 80,000 clones, 60% to 85% of which show up once; approximately 4.5% is in the top ten. With ipilimumab providing CTLA-4 blockade, focal radiation was administered to patients who had chemo-refractory metastatic non-small-cell lung cancer. The rearrangement uses TRBV19 and TRBJ2-1, with D maybe TRBD1 (5 bases). The TCR was taken from a human donor with non-small cell lung cancer who had a complete response to radiotherapy plus ipilimumab. The specimen was peripheral blood, collected from a patient treated with radiotherapy plus ipilimumab. CDR3 protein: CASSKLQGAYNEQFF. The DNA of the CDR3 is TGTGCCAGTAGTAAACTCCAAGGGGCTTACAATGAGCAGTTCTTC.